Below, 29 T cell receptor beta chains from the same sample are listed, as sequenced in a study of sequential checkpoint blockade in melanoma. Treatment denoted: randomized to nivolumab then ipilimumab (arm A) or the reverse (arm B). Profiled with immunoSEQ multiplex PCR; TCRdb holds only in-frame clones, not every one. The profile shows thousands of clones, 75% of them singletons. Here the sequenced sample was CD8+ T cells sorted from blood (inferred from file names), taken from a patient given nivolumab and ipilimumab in sequence. The receptors were gathered from a human donor with melanoma.

The J gene is TRBJ2-1, the V gene TRBV15; unclear D gene. This CDR3 contains 15 residues. CDR1 LNHNV and CDR2 YYDKDF come from the germline V gene (reference sequence). The V gene lost 0 bases and the J gene lost 2 bases, with 8 bases spanning the gap. CDR3 DNA sequence: TGTGCCACCAGCAGAGATTTAGAGGCCTACAATGAGCAGTTCTTC. It specifies CATSRDLEAYNEQFF.

This sequence joins TRBV5-5 and TRBJ2-5, with 9 bases that match TRBD2. J gave up 1 base and V 6 bases, and 7 bases lay outside the gene matches. Germline-derived CDR1 and CDR2 are SGHKS and YYEKEE (reference sequence). This CDR3 has 15 amino acids. The chain's CDR3 is CASTLTSGPQETQYF. CDR3 DNA sequence: TGTGCCAGCACCCTGACTAGCGGCCCCCAAGAGACCCAGTACTTC.

The chain combines TRBV7-9 with TRBJ2-5; 8 positions agree with TRBD1. The CDR3 is 16 amino acids. V trimming: 0 bases; J trimming: 5 bases; junction bases outside the gene matches: 8. Germline V gives CDR1 SEHNR, CDR2 FQNEAQ (reference sequence). CDR3 nucleotides: TGTGCCAGCAGCTTAGCCGACAGGGGAGGCGGTGAGACCCAGTACTTC. It codes for CASSLADRGGGETQYF.

The J gene is TRBJ2-6, the V gene TRBV4-1; D remains unclear. Germline lookup yields CDR1 MGHRA and CDR2 YSYEKL. The CDR3 has 16 residues. Trimming pared 0 bases from V and 0 bases from J, leaving 6 bases between. The CDR3 protein is CASSQDESSGANVLTF. CDR3 sequence (DNA): TGCGCCAGCAGCCAAGATGAGAGCTCTGGGGCCAACGTCCTGACTTTC.

This clone has only a few counts. The gene calls are TRBV6-4 and TRBJ2-3; 9 positions agree with TRBD2. V lost 3 bases and J lost 4; bases outside the gene matches: 2. Looked up from germline, CDR1 is MRHNA and CDR2 is SNTAGT. The CDR3 is 14 residues long. CDR3 amino acids: CASSEAGGADTQYF. The CDR3 DNA sequence: TGTGCCAGCAGTGAAGCGGGAGGCGCAGATACGCAGTATTTT.

J is TRBJ2-7 and V is TRBV7-6; D is undetermined. CDR1 and CDR2 (germline): SGHVS, FNYEAQ. This CDR3 contains 14 residues. Trimming took 1 base from V and 0 from J, leaving 7 bases between them. CDR3 region: CASSLVASSYEQYF. The CDR3 DNA reads TGTGCCAGCAGCTTAGTCGCGAGCTCCTACGAGCAGTACTTC.

This clone appeared a few times. The V and J genes are TRBV28 and TRBJ1-6; 8 bases align to TRBD1. This CDR3 has 15 amino acids. Per the germline V gene, CDR1 is MDHEN and CDR2 is SYDVKM. Unmatched junction bases numbered 8, after V lost 6 bases and J lost 7 bases. CDR3 sequence: CASSSGQGHNSPLHF. The CDR3 nucleotides read TGTGCCAGCAGCTCCGGACAGGGCCACAATTCACCCCTCCACTTT. The full variable domain, its missing parts supplied by reference TRBV28 and TRBJ1-6, is DVKVTQSSRYLVKRTGEKVFLECVQDMDHENMFWYRQDPGLGLRLIYFSYDVKMKEKGDIPEGYSVSREKKERFSLILESASTNQTSMYLCASSSGQGHNSPLHFGNGTRLTVT.

The sample holds a few counts of this clone. The V gene is TRBV7-9, the J gene TRBJ1-4, with D tentatively TRBD1 (5 bases). The V end lost 5 bases, the J end lost 8 bases, and 15 bases lay between the germline ends. Germline V gives CDR1 SEHNR, CDR2 FQNEAQ (reference sequence). The CDR3 contains 14 residues. CDR3 sequence: CASSPRVWGEKLFF. Written as DNA, the CDR3 is TGTGCCAGCAGCCCCAGGGTTTGGGGAGAAAAACTGTTTTTT.

The chain uses TRBV5-4 and TRBJ1-2; D uncertain. V lost 0 bases to trimming and J lost 4 bases, with 13 bases between them. Germline V gives CDR1 SGHNT, CDR2 YYREEE (reference sequence). This CDR3 is built from 15 residues. CDR3 nucleotides: TGTGCCAGCAGCTTGGTTAGCGTACAGAGCTATGGCTACACCTTC. Translation: CASSLVSVQSYGYTF.

The chain employs TRBV7-7 and TRBJ2-5; TRBD2 matches at 7 bases. The CDR3 length is 14 residues. Per germline, CDR1 SSHAT and CDR2 FNYEAQ (reference sequence). J was trimmed by 4 bases and V by 0 bases; bases with no gene match: 2. CDR3 sequence: CASSLAGGGETQYF. DNA of the CDR3: TGTGCCAGCAGCTTAGCGGGGGGGGGAGAGACCCAGTACTTC.

This clone was detected a few times. CDR3 loop: CASSDTFVRATGSEQFF. CDR3 DNA: TGCGCCAGCAGTGATACATTCGTGAGGGCTACAGGGAGTGAGCAGTTCTTC. V is TRBV10-2 and J is TRBJ2-1, with D perhaps matching TRBD1 (6 bases). Germline CDR1 reads WSHSY; CDR2 reads SAAADI. The V and J ends lost 3 bases and 9 bases respectively, with 24 bases between them. The CDR3 has 17 amino acids.

The chain recombines TRBV21-1 with TRBJ1-1. TRBV21-1 is termed a pseudogene. The CDR3 covers 17 residues. Here the CDR3 reads CASSFHPGGGGYTEAFF. The CDR3, as DNA: TGTGCCAGCAGCTTCCATCCGGGGGGCGGGGGGTACACTGAAGCTTTCTTT.

This clone has a single count. The chain links TRBV6-6 to TRBJ2-7; D ambiguous. This CDR3 is 14 amino acids long. Germline lookup yields CDR1 MNHNY and CDR2 SVGAGI (reference sequence). The ends were cut back, 6 bases at V and 3 bases at J, with 15 bases in the middle. The CDR3 nucleotides read TGTGCCAGCAGCCCACACCGAACGTACTACGAGCAGTACTTC. Translated, it gives CASSPHRTYYEQYF.

This clone was detected a few times. V gene TRBV5-1 combines with J gene TRBJ2-2, with TRBD1 identical over 11 bases. The CDR3 is 14 amino acids. After removal of 3 bases from V and 6 bases from J, the junction contained 1 base not matched to a gene. Germline V gives CDR1 SGHRS, CDR2 YFSETQ. CDR3 bases: TGCGCCAGCAGCTCGGGACAGGGGGCCGGGGAGCTGTTTTTT. Translation: CASSSGQGAGELFF.

This clone showed up just a few times. The chain is built from TRBV6-1 and TRBJ2-1, with 11 positions matching TRBD2. The germline V gene has CDR1 MNHNS and CDR2 SASEGT. V gave up 0 bases and J gave up 2 bases; unmatched junction bases: 0. This CDR3 is built from 16 residues. The CDR3 DNA is TGTGCCAGCAGTGAAGCTAGCGGGGGGGCCTACAATGAGCAGTTCTTC. Translating it yields CASSEASGGAYNEQFF.

The chain joins TRBV5-1 to TRBJ2-2, with 8 bases fitting TRBD1. Looked up from germline, CDR1 is SGHRS and CDR2 is YFSETQ. V was pared by 5 bases and J by 5 bases, with 5 bases of the junction left unmatched. The CDR3 runs 14 residues. CDR3 sequence (DNA): TGCGCCAGCAGGGGACAGGATCTTACCGGGGAGCTGTTTTTT. Amino acids: CASRGQDLTGELFF.

Regarding this clone: Other DNA sequences within the sample encode an identical CDR3. The chain links TRBV19 to TRBJ2-1; possible D gene TRBD2, 6 bases. Germline CDR1 LNHDA, CDR2 SQIVND (reference sequence). The CDR3 extends over 14 amino acids. V shed 3 bases and J shed 3 bases, with 9 bases lying between them. CDR3 nucleotides: TGTGCCAGTAGTATGGGCGGGGACTACAATGAGCAGTTCTTC. It is translated as CASSMGGDYNEQFF.

V and J are TRBV27 and TRBJ2-7; 9 nucleotides line up with TRBD1. The germline V gene encodes CDR1 MNHEY and CDR2 SMNVEV (reference sequence). J was trimmed by 6 bases and V by 5 bases; bases with no gene match: 11. This CDR3 has 15 amino acids. The CDR3 sequence is CASSLSPGTGIEQYF. In DNA, the CDR3 is TGTGCCAGCAGTCTCAGTCCCGGGACAGGGATCGAGCAGTACTTC.

This clone appeared once. The genes are TRBV7-9 and TRBJ2-1; D is perhaps TRBD2 (6 bases). The CDR3 has 15 amino acids. Germline values: CDR1 SEHNR, CDR2 FQNEAQ (reference sequence). Trimming took off 2 bases at V and 5 bases at J, with 13 bases between the two ends. The CDR3 nucleotides are TGTGCCAGCAGCTTAACGGCGGGAACCCACAATGAGCAGTTCTTC. It encodes CASSLTAGTHNEQFF.

CDR3: CASSPGLAELRETQYF. DNA for the CDR3: TGTGCCAGCAGCCCGGGACTAGCGGAGCTCAGGGAGACCCAGTACTTC. The chain recombines TRBV9 with TRBJ2-5, with TRBD2 identical over 11 bases. This CDR3 is 16 amino acids long. V was clipped by 4 bases and J by 5 bases; unmatched bases: 10. The germline gives CDR1 SGDLS, CDR2 YYNGEE.

The chain carries TRBV4-3 and TRBJ2-3; D may be TRBD1 (5 bases). V gave up 1 base and J gave up 2 bases, with 13 bases separating them. This CDR3 contains 16 residues. Looked up from germline, CDR1 is LGHNA and CDR2 is YSLEER. The CDR3: CASSQGGGHFTDTQYF. The CDR3 region has the DNA TGCGCCAGCAGCCAAGGCGGTGGACACTTCACAGATACGCAGTATTTT.

The V and J genes are TRBV19 and TRBJ1-1; TRBD1 might be the D (5 bases). V shed 5 bases and J shed 4 bases, with 14 bases lying between them. Germline lookup yields CDR1 LNHDA and CDR2 SQIVND (reference sequence). The CDR3 has 14 residues. The CDR3 loop is CASSPSGGGTEAFF. In nucleotides, the CDR3 is TGTGCCAGTAGTCCCTCTGGGGGAGGCACTGAAGCTTTCTTT.

Comment on this clone: This same CDR3 is encoded by further DNA sequences in the sample. The rearrangement links TRBV4-1 to TRBJ1-1; 11 nucleotides match TRBD1. Germline-derived CDR1 and CDR2 are MGHRA and YSYEKL. V trimming: 4 bases; J trimming: 5 bases; junction bases outside the gene matches: 9. The CDR3 contains 16 residues. The CDR3 loop reads CASSRPLGQGGTEAFF. The DNA for the CDR3 is TGCGCCAGCAGCCGCCCGTTGGGACAGGGGGGTACTGAAGCTTTCTTT.

The chain combines TRBV9 with TRBJ2-7, with 7 bases identical to TRBD1. V trimming: 0 bases; J trimming: 3 bases; junction bases outside the gene matches: 9. The germline V gene has CDR1 SGDLS and CDR2 YYNGEE. The CDR3 loop spans 16 amino acids. The CDR3 bases are TGTGCCAGCAGCGTAGCCCAACAGGGGTTACACTACGAGCAGTACTTC. It is translated as CASSVAQQGLHYEQYF.

This clone was seen just once. The chain links TRBV10-3 to TRBJ1-5; D is uncertain. Trimming pared 4 bases from V and 6 bases from J, leaving 10 bases between. CDR1 is ENHRY and CDR2 is SYGVKD in the germline V gene. The CDR3 contains 13 residues. The CDR3 here is CAISARVGQPQHF. For the CDR3, the DNA is TGTGCCATCAGTGCTCGGGTCGGTCAGCCCCAGCATTTT.

Comment on this clone: The same CDR3 can be traced to other DNA sequences in this sample. This chain links TRBV7-2 with TRBJ2-5, with TRBD1 matching 8 bases. CDR1 and CDR2 (germline): SGHTA, FQGNSA. With V trimmed by 6 bases and J by 5 bases, 8 bases remained unmatched. This CDR3 is 14 amino acids long. The CDR3 spells CASSSAGGGETQYF. CDR3 bases: TGTGCCAGCAGTTCCGCAGGGGGCGGGGAGACCCAGTACTTC.

V and J are TRBV6-1 and TRBJ1-5, with D possibly TRBD1 on 6 matching bases. Trimming took off 7 bases at V and 5 bases at J, with 18 bases between the two ends. The CDR3 has 15 residues. Per germline, CDR1 MNHNS and CDR2 SASEGT. CDR3 DNA: TGTGCCAGCACCTCGAAAACAGGGAACCATCAGCCCCAGCATTTT. This codes for CASTSKTGNHQPQHF.

V is TRBV10-3 and J is TRBJ2-7; 9 bases are a match to TRBD2. Germline values: CDR1 ENHRY, CDR2 SYGVKD. The V and J ends lost 2 bases and 2 bases, in that order; junction bases with no gene match: 4. The CDR3 spans 15 residues. The CDR3 DNA is TGTGCCATCAGTGAGGGGGGCGGGAGGGCCTACGAGCAGTACTTC. Protein product: CAISEGGGRAYEQYF.

CDR3 DNA: TGCGCCAGCAGCCACCGACGGGGGTACGACAATTCACCCCTCCACTTT. It specifies CASSHRRGYDNSPLHF. The V and J genes are TRBV4-1 and TRBJ1-6; the D gene is possibly TRBD1 (5 bases). CDR3 length: 16 amino acids. V shed 3 bases and J shed 7 bases, with 16 bases lying between them. Germline lookup yields CDR1 MGHRA and CDR2 YSYEKL.